This T cell receptor (beta chain) was captured by sequencing in a study of Ad26.COV2.S vaccination and SARS-CoV-2 variants. Turning to the study itself: Recipients of Ad26.COV2.S got it intramuscularly, once or twice 56 days apart. Study-wide results and caveats: Considerable breadth of spike-specific CD8+ and CD4+ T cell responses has reportedly been documented following vaccination. With respect to non-spike TCR breadth, vaccine and placebo recipients were similar.

Profiled with immunoSEQ multiplex PCR; TCRdb holds only in-frame clones, not every one. Of around 240,000 clones in the sample, approximately 87% were seen once. The treatment denotes: roughly 20 received Ad26.COV2.S at low or high dose, single or two shots; roughly five received placebo; per-sample allocation not given. On day 63 after the first injection, vaccine and placebo recipients gave samples. Note on this clone: Its specificity is not known.

This receptor was taken from a person between 18 and 59 years old who received the Ad26.COV2.S COVID-19 vaccine or a placebo. The sample consisted of peripheral blood, taken in a trial of Ad26.COV2.S vaccine versus placebo.

The CDR3 reads CASSTRTVEGGLKYF. The CDR3 nucleotides read TGTGCCAGCAGCACTCGGACAGTAGAGGGGGGCCTAAAGTACTTC. The gene calls are TRBV7-2 and TRBJ2-5; D may be TRBD1 or TRBD2 (6 bases each). Trimming cost V 5 bases and J 12 bases, with 25 bases left between them. Germline CDR1 SGHTA, CDR2 FQGNSA. The CDR3 contains 15 residues. The entire variable domain, with the rest obtained from reference TRBV7-2 and TRBJ2-5, is as follows: GAGVSQSPSNKVTEKGKDVELRCDPISGHTALYWYRQSLGQGLEFLIYFQGNSAPDKSGLPSDRFSAERTGGSVSTLTIQRTQQEDSAVYLCASSTRTVEGGLKYFGPGTRLLVL.